This T cell receptor (beta chain) emerged from a study of T cell responses to AZD1222 COVID-19 vaccine. Study conclusions and caveats: Among the donors, most were white British and more were female, and clonal diversity was possibly underestimated. CD4 TCRs associated with vaccination spanned spike, dominating at 160-218 and 743-854.

On this clone itself: Antigen: not known.

Sequencing used immunoSEQ multiplex PCR; TCRdb keeps in-frame clones, though not all of them. The table records approximately 190,000 clones, approximately 90% of them present only once. The germline V gene has CDR1 LNHDA and CDR2 SQIVND (reference sequence). This CDR3 spans 13 amino acids. Trimming took off 5 bases at V and 5 bases at J, with 12 bases between the two ends. The J gene is TRBJ2-5, the V gene TRBV19, with D maybe TRBD1 (5 bases). This sequence was found in an adult in good health. The sample here was peripheral blood, taken on day 0 of AZD1222 vaccination. CDR3 in amino acids: CASSGQSWETQYF. For the CDR3, the DNA is TGTGCCAGTAGTGGACAATCGTGGGAGACCCAGTACTTC.